Below, one T cell receptor (beta chain) is given with its context. The record originates from a study of CD8+ T cells in alopecia areata. Specified treatment: oral pan-JAK inhibitor, 5-10 mg twice daily. From PBMCs, CD4+ and CD8+ T cells were sorted. The germline CDR1 and CDR2 sequences are MGHRA and YSYEKL. The ends lost 4 bases at V and 2 bases at J; junction bases unmatched: 7. The CDR3 loop spans 17 amino acids. cDNA reverse transcribed from extracted RNA served as the sequencing template. Assay: immunoSEQ multiplex PCR; the TCRdb copy retains only in-frame clones and omits some. The table shows some 170,000 clones, with less than 75% occurring only once.

The sequenced sample was CD4+ T cells sorted from blood, obtained at approximately week 60, from a patient treated with tofacitinib. The sequence was obtained from a human donor with alopecia areata. This chain links TRBV4-1 with TRBJ2-2; 10 bases match TRBD2. CDR3 sequence (DNA): TGCGCCAGCAGCCCAGGACTAGCGGTCTCCAACACCGGGGAGCTGTTTTTT. Its translation: CASSPGLAVSNTGELFF.